What follows are 2 T cell receptor beta chains derived from one specimen sequenced in a study of T cells after posttransplantation cyclophosphamide. Busulfan-fludarabine conditioning, marrow transplant, and cyclophosphamide on days +3 and +4 were administered. Here immunoSEQ multiplex PCR was the method, and the copy in TCRdb shows in-frame clones only, minus some. In the table there are some 43,000 clones, roughly 87% of which are singletons. This material consisted of PBMCs, taken about 62 days after allogeneic stem cell transplant with posttransplant cyclophosphamide. The receptors stem from a male patient aged 55-69 years who received an allogeneic stem cell transplant from a related donor and was CMV-positive. The T cells may partly be graft donor cells.

The chain combines TRBV18 with TRBJ1-2, with 8 bases identical to TRBD1. CDR1 KGHSH and CDR2 LQKENI come from the germline V gene. V shed 4 bases and J 3 bases; nucleotides not matched to a gene: 10. The CDR3 extends over 16 amino acids. CDR3 DNA: TGTGCCAGCTCACTTGGAGGGACAGGAGAACACTATGGCTACACCTTC. It translates to CASSLGGTGEHYGYTF.

The count of this clone is one. J is TRBJ1-1 and V is TRBV6-1; D perhaps matches TRBD1 (5 bases). V lost 2 bases and J lost 3, with 7 bases in between. This CDR3 is 13 amino acids long. Germline CDR1 MNHNS, CDR2 SASEGT. CDR3 protein: CASSERGDTEAFF. CDR3 coding DNA: TGTGCCAGCAGTGAAAGGGGTGACACTGAAGCTTTCTTT.